This T cell receptor beta chain was found in a study of T cells after yellow fever vaccination. Study summary: In the case of low-cell-number fractions, SMART-Seq v4 Ultra Low Input was used for preparation.

Conversion of TCR transcripts into cDNA relied on 5'RACE template switching, which added a universal primer site and UMIs. TCRdb itself ran the 5' RACE reads through MiXCR, one entry per CDR3 protein. The repertoire holds about 320,000 distinct CDR3 sequences, with approximately 4% as singletons. The CDR3 totals 14 residues. CDR1 and CDR2 (germline): MNHNS, SASEGT. V shed 11 bases and J 2 bases; nucleotides not matched to a gene: 8. General study findings and limits: Primary-vaccination clones mostly resurfaced post-booster (about 95% CD4, under 90% CD8). The secondary response showed a weaker magnitude and a faster peak, day 5 versus 15.

Many counts were recorded for this clonotype. The antigen remains unidentified. The sample here was PBMCs, taken 15 days after the yellow fever booster vaccination. This TCR derives from a man aged 18 to 29 who received the YFV17D yellow fever vaccine. The genes are TRBV6-1 and TRBJ2-1; 8 bases agree with TRBD2. CDR3 nucleotides: TGTGCCGCTATTAAGCGGGAGACCTACAATGAGCAGTTCTTC. It yields the protein CAAIKRETYNEQFF.